The 7 T cell receptor beta chains given below trace back to one sample, sequenced in a study of T cells in narcolepsy. Data came from immunoSEQ multiplex PCR; TCRdb stores just in-frame clones and leaves some out. The sample yields tens of thousands of clones, more than 75% seen once. The source material was CD45RA- memory CD4+ T cells from PBMCs. Receptors were obtained from a human donor with narcolepsy.

This chain uses TRBV6-9 with TRBJ1-1; D remains ambiguous. CDR3 length equals 15 residues. Germline V lookup: CDR1 MNHGY, CDR2 SVAAGI. Trimming took off 6 bases at V and 1 base at J, with 15 bases between the two ends. The DNA for the CDR3 is TGTGCCAGCAGACCCCACTCGACAACGAACACTGAAGCTTTCTTT. It yields the protein CASRPHSTTNTEAFF.

This rearrangement joins TRBV11-2 to TRBJ1-1, with D perhaps matching TRBD1 (5 bases). The CDR3 loop spans 19 amino acids. Germline assignment: CDR1 SGHAT and CDR2 FQNNGV. Trimming removed 4 bases at V and 5 bases at J, with 29 bases between. Here the CDR3 DNA reads TGTGCCAGCAGCTCTACTTCGAGACGGGGGAGGCTGTCGGAGACTGAAGCTTTCTTT. Protein product: CASSSTSRRGRLSETEAFF.

V is TRBV4-3 and J is TRBJ2-1; a possible D gene is TRBD2 (6 bases). V was cut by 3 bases and J by 8 bases, with 14 bases left in between. The germline V gene has CDR1 LGHNA and CDR2 YSLEER. The CDR3 is 14 amino acids. CDR3 in DNA: TGCGCCAGCAGCCAGGAGGAGGGGCGGGATGAGCAGTTCTTC. Protein: CASSQEEGRDEQFF.

This chain uses TRBV6-5 with TRBJ2-7, with D maybe TRBD2 (7 bases). CDR1 is MNHEY and CDR2 is SVGAGI in the germline V gene. This CDR3 contains 15 residues. V dropped 0 bases and J dropped 5 bases, with 14 bases sitting between them. The CDR3 bases are TGTGCCAGCAGTTACTCGGGGGGGGCGGTCGACGAGCAGTACTTC. It translates to CASSYSGGAVDEQYF.

The CDR3 nucleotides are TGTGCCAGCAGCACCCCCGGGACAGAGGTCCCCCAGCATTTT. The encoded protein is CASSTPGTEVPQHF. This chain links TRBV5-6 with TRBJ1-5, with TRBD1 matching 7 bases. In germline, CDR1 is SGHDT, CDR2 YYEEEE. The CDR3 totals 14 residues. Trimming removed 4 bases from V and 10 bases from J; junction bases left unmatched: 11.

CDR3 sequence: CAFRDRDDQPQHF. DNA for the CDR3: TGTGCCTTCCGGGACAGGGACGATCAGCCCCAGCATTTT. The chain joins TRBV30 to TRBJ1-5; 9 bases fit TRBD1. This CDR3 has 13 residues. Germline V gives CDR1 GTSNPN, CDR2 SVGIG (reference sequence). The ends lost 7 bases at V and 5 bases at J; junction bases unmatched: 6.

The chain recombines TRBV4-1 with TRBJ1-2; D gene uncertain. V lost 8 bases to trimming and J lost 4 bases, with 17 bases between them. Germline-derived CDR1 and CDR2 are MGHRA and YSYEKL. This CDR3 region has 14 residues. Here the CDR3 DNA reads TGCGCCAGCCGGAGGCCCGGGAGAGGCTATGGCTACACCTTC. This sequence encodes CASRRPGRGYGYTF.